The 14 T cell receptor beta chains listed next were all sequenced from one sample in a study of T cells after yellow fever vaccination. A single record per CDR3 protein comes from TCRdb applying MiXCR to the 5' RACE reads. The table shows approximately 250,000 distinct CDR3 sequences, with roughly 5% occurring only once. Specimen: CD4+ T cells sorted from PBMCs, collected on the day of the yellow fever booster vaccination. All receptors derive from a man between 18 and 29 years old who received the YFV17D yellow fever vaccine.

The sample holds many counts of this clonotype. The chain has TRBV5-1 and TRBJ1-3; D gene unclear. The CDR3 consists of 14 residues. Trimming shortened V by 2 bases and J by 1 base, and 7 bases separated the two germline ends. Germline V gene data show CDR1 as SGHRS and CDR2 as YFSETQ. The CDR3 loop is CASSFVGSGNTIYF. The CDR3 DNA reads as TGCGCCAGCAGCTTCGTCGGTTCTGGAAACACCATATATTTT.

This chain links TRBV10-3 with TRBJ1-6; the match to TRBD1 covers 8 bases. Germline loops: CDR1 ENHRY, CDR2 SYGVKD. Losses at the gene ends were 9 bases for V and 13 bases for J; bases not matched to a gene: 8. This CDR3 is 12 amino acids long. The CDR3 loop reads CAIRTGNGPLHF. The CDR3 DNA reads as TGTGCCATTCGGACAGGGAATGGTCCCCTCCACTTT.

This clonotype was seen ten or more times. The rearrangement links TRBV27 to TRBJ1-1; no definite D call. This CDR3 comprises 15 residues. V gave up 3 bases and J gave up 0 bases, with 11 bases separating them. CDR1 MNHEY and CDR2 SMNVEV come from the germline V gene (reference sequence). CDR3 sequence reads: CASSFGRTMNTEAFF. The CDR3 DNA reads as TGTGCCAGCAGTTTTGGACGGACCATGAACACTGAAGCTTTCTTT.

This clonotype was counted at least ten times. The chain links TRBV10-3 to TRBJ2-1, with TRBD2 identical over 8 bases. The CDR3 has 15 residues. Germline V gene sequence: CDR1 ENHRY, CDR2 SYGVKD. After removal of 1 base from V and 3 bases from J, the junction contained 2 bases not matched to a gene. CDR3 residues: CAISELAGNYNEQFF. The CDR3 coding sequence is TGTGCCATCAGTGAGTTAGCGGGAAACTACAATGAGCAGTTCTTC.

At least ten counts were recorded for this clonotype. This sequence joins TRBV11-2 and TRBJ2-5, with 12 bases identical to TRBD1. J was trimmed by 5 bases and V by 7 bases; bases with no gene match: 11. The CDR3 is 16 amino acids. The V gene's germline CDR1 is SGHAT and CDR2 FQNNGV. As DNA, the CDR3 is TGTGCCAGCAACCCGTCCGGGACAGGGGGCTGGGAGACCCAGTACTTC. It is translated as CASNPSGTGGWETQYF. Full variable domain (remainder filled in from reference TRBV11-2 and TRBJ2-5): EAGVAQSPRYKIIEKRQSVAFWCNPISGHATLYWYQQILGQGPKLLIQFQNNGVVDDSQLPKDRFSAERLKGVDSTLKIQPAKLEDSAVYLCASNPSGTGGWETQYFGPGTRLLVL.

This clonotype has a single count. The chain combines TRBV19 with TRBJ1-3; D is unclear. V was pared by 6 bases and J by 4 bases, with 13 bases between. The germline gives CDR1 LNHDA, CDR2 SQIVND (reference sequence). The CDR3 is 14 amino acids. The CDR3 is CASRFGELGNTIYF. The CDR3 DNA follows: TGTGCCAGTAGATTTGGAGAACTCGGAAACACCATATATTTT.

The CDR3 is CASITGGPSGEQFF. Written as DNA, the CDR3 is TGTGCCAGCATCACAGGGGGCCCTTCGGGTGAGCAGTTCTTC. This chain links TRBV7-8 with TRBJ2-1; 9 bases align to TRBD1. Germline CDR1 SGHVS, CDR2 FQNEAQ. After removal of 7 bases from V and 9 bases from J, the junction contained 10 bases not matched to a gene. The CDR3 runs 14 residues.

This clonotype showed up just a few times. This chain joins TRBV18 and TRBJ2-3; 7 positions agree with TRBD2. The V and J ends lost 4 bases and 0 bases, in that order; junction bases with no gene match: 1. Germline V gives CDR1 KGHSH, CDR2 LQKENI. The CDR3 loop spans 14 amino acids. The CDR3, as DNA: TGTGCCAGCTCACTGACTAGCAGCACAGATACGCAGTATTTT. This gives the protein CASSLTSSTDTQYF. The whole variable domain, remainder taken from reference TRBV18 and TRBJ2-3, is NAGVMQNPRHLVRRRGQEARLRCSPMKGHSHVYWYRQLPEEGLKFMVYLQKENIIDESGMPKERFSAEFPKEGPSILRIQQVVRGDSAAYFCASSLTSSTDTQYFGPGTRLTVL.

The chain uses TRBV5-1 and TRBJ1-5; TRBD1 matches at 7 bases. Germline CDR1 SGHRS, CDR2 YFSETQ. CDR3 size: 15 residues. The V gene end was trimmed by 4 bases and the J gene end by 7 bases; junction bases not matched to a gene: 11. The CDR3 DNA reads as TGCGCCAGCAGCGCGGACGGGACAGTCATCCAGCCCCAGCATTTT. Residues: CASSADGTVIQPQHF.

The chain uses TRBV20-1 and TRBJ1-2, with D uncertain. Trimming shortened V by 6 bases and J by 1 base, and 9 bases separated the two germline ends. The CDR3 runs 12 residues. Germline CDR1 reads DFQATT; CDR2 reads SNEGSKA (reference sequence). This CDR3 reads CSAPHHNYGYTF. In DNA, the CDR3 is TGCAGTGCCCCCCACCATAACTATGGCTACACCTTC.

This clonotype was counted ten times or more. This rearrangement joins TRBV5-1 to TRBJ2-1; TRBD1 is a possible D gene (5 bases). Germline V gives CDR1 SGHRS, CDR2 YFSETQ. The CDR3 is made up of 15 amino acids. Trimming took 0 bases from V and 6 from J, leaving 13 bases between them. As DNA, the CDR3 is TGCGCCAGCAGCTTGGTGGGTGGCAGGGCCAATGAGCAGTTCTTC. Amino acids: CASSLVGGRANEQFF.

CDR3 amino acids: CASSEVAGGRGNEQFF. The CDR3 DNA follows: TGTGCCAGCAGTGAGGTAGCGGGGGGGCGAGGCAATGAGCAGTTCTTC. The chain combines TRBV25-1 with TRBJ2-1; TRBD2 agrees at 11 bases. V lost 3 bases to trimming and J lost 6 bases; unmatched junction nucleotides: 7. This CDR3 spans 16 amino acids. Germline V gene data show CDR1 as MGHDK and CDR2 as SYGVNS.

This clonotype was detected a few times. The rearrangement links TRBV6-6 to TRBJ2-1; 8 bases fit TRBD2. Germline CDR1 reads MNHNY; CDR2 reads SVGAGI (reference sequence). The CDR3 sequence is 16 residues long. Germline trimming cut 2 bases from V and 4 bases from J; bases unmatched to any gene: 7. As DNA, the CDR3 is TGTGCCAGCAGTTACCGGCGGGGGGCCGATTACAATGAGCAGTTCTTC. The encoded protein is CASSYRRGADYNEQFF.

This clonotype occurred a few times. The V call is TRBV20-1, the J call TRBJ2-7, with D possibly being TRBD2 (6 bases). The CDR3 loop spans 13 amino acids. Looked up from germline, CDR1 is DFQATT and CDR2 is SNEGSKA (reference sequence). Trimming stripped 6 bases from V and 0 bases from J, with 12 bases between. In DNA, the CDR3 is TGCAGTGCGGGGCAGACTAGCTCCTACGAGCAGTACTTC. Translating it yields CSAGQTSSYEQYF.